Shown below are 28 T cell receptor beta chains from a single sample sequenced in a study of blood T cell repertoires in COVID-19. Clones were sequenced by immunoSEQ multiplex PCR, and TCRdb holds only the in-frame ones, with some missing. The sample consists of about 270,000 clones, 83% of them appearing once. Material for sequencing was peripheral blood. All receptors come from a woman between 50 and 59 years old who had recovered from COVID-19.

The V gene is TRBV15, the J gene TRBJ2-6; TRBD2 matches 10 bases. The germline V gene encodes CDR1 LNHNV and CDR2 YYDKDF (reference sequence). This CDR3 comprises 22 residues. Trimming cost V 1 base and J 0 bases; bases outside gene matches: 15. The CDR3 spells CATSRGLAGDPVSPSGANVLTF. The CDR3 bases are TGTGCCACCAGCAGAGGTCTAGCGGGAGACCCCGTATCACCCTCTGGGGCCAACGTCCTGACTTTC.

The sample holds one count of this clone. This chain joins TRBV7-6 and TRBJ1-5; 11 bases line up with TRBD1. CDR3 length equals 18 residues. Germline CDR1 and CDR2: SGHVS and FNYEAQ. The junction had 11 bases not matched to a gene; V was cut back by 1 base and J by 6 bases. The CDR3 reads CASSLGPGTGGSGQPQHF. The CDR3 DNA follows: TGTGCCAGCAGCTTAGGGCCCGGGACAGGGGGTTCGGGTCAGCCCCAGCATTTT.

This chain joins TRBV7-3 and TRBJ2-2; 10 bases agree with TRBD1. CDR1 and CDR2 (germline): SGHTA, FQGTGA. The ends lost 5 bases at V and 6 bases at J; junction bases unmatched: 6. This CDR3 contains 15 residues. This CDR3 reads CASSRQGAEAGELFF. The DNA of the CDR3 is TGTGCCAGCAGCCGACAGGGGGCCGAGGCCGGGGAGCTGTTTTTT.

The chain carries TRBV5-4 and TRBJ2-7; a possible D gene is TRBD1 (6 bases). V lost 0 bases and J 1 base, leaving 17 bases between the germline ends. Per germline, CDR1 SGHNT and CDR2 YYREEE (reference sequence). The CDR3 sequence is 17 residues long. CDR3 nucleotide sequence: TGTGCCAGCAGCTTGGCTTACGAGTCAGGGGCATCCTACGAGCAGTACTTC. Its translation is CASSLAYESGASYEQYF.

This chain uses TRBV7-9 with TRBJ1-2; 7 nucleotides agree with TRBD1. The CDR3 is 13 amino acids. The trim removed 4 bases at V and 6 bases at J, leaving 5 bases unmatched. CDR1 and CDR2 from the germline V gene are SEHNR and FQNEAQ (reference sequence). The CDR3 loop reads CASSSGTVDGYTF. Here the CDR3 DNA reads TGTGCCAGCAGCTCGGGGACAGTCGATGGCTACACCTTC.

The CDR3 DNA is TGCAGCGTCCCCGGAATTGGAGGTACTCGTGAGCAGTTCTTC. Translated, it gives CSVPGIGGTREQFF. V and J are TRBV29-1 and TRBJ2-1; D is possibly TRBD2 (5 bases). The ends were cut back, 6 bases at V and 9 bases at J, with 21 bases in the middle. CDR1 is SQVTM, CDR2 ANQGSEA, per germline. This CDR3 has 14 residues.

V usage is TRBV27 and J usage is TRBJ2-3, with 16 bases lining up with TRBD2. Trimming took 5 bases from V and 5 from J; bases not matched to a gene: 13. The germline CDR1 and CDR2 sequences are MNHEY and SMNVEV (reference sequence). The CDR3 covers 19 residues. The CDR3 DNA sequence: TGTGCCAGCAGTACGGGACTAGCGGGAGGGCCCTTCGGGATAGATACGCAGTATTTT. It codes for CASSTGLAGGPFGIDTQYF.

In DNA form, the CDR3 reads TGTGCCAGCAGTGAGTCCCTAGCGGGGGGAGATACGCAGTATTTT. This codes for CASSESLAGGDTQYF. The rearrangement uses TRBV6-4 and TRBJ2-3; 11 bases match TRBD2. The CDR3 sequence is 15 residues long. Germline V gives CDR1 MRHNA, CDR2 SNTAGT. The J segment lost 5 bases and the V segment lost 3 bases, leaving 4 bases of the junction unmatched.

The chain links TRBV3-1 (or the pseudogene TRBV3-2) to TRBJ1-2, with a possible D match to TRBD1 (6 bases). This CDR3 comprises 13 residues. Trimming cost V 6 bases and J 6 bases, with 14 bases left between them. Per germline, CDR1 LGHDT and CDR2 YNNKEL (reference sequence). The DNA of the CDR3 is TGTGCCAGCAGTGCGGGGGGCTTGGATGGCTACACCTTC. Translated, it gives CASSAGGLDGYTF.

CDR3: CASSGTGGTDTQYF. CDR3 nucleotides: TGTGCCAGCAGTGGGACAGGGGGCACAGATACGCAGTATTTT. The chain recombines TRBV9 with TRBJ2-3, with TRBD1 identical over 10 bases. Per germline, CDR1 SGDLS and CDR2 YYNGEE. CDR3 length: 14 residues. J was trimmed by 1 base and V by 5 bases; bases with no gene match: 1.

The rearrangement uses TRBV6-5 and TRBJ2-1; weak D call: TRBD2 (6 bases). Deletions cut 10 bases from V and 7 bases from J, with 17 bases between. Germline lookup yields CDR1 MNHEY and CDR2 SVGAGI. This CDR3 region has 13 residues. CDR3 sequence: CATASQGGNEQFF. Written as DNA, the CDR3 is TGTGCCACAGCGTCCCAGGGAGGAAATGAGCAGTTCTTC.

This chain joins TRBV19 and TRBJ2-5, with 13 bases that match TRBD2. After removal of 7 bases from V and 5 bases from J, the junction contained 7 bases not matched to a gene. This CDR3 has 15 residues. Germline CDR1 and CDR2: LNHDA and SQIVND (reference sequence). CDR3 protein: CASKLAGGPRETQYF. For the CDR3, the DNA is TGTGCCAGTAAACTAGCGGGAGGGCCGAGGGAGACCCAGTACTTC.

The chain employs TRBV7-9 and TRBJ2-1; D may be TRBD1 (5 bases). This CDR3 is built from 15 residues. V shed 10 bases and J shed 2 bases, with 18 bases lying between them. The V gene's germline CDR1 is SEHNR and CDR2 FQNEAQ (reference sequence). Written as DNA, the CDR3 is TGTGCCACCTCGCCTGGGGCATACACCTACAATGAGCAGTTCTTC. This translates into CATSPGAYTYNEQFF.

This clone was observed a single time. The chain employs TRBV11-2 and TRBJ1-4; the D gene is possibly TRBD1 (5 bases). Germline lookup yields CDR1 SGHAT and CDR2 FQNNGV. Trimming stripped 1 base from V and 6 bases from J, with 12 bases between. The CDR3 contains 15 residues. CDR3 protein: CASSLGQGSYEKLFF. The CDR3 DNA is TGTGCCAGCAGCTTAGGGCAGGGATCTTATGAAAAACTGTTTTTT.

The V and J genes are TRBV5-5 and TRBJ1-1; D uncertain. Germline V gene lookup returns CDR1 SGHKS and CDR2 YYEKEE (reference sequence). Deletions cut 3 bases from V and 9 bases from J, with 15 bases between. The CDR3 contains 13 residues. The CDR3 loop is CASSSVQLIQAFF. In nucleotides, the CDR3 is TGTGCCAGCAGCTCTGTCCAGTTGATTCAAGCTTTCTTT.

This chain connects TRBV29-1 to TRBJ1-1; D perhaps matches TRBD1 (6 bases). CDR3 length: 15 residues. Trimming removed 3 bases at V and 4 bases at J, with 18 bases between. Germline CDR1 reads SQVTM; CDR2 reads ANQGSEA. In DNA, the CDR3 is TGCAGCGTTGATGGACAGAGAACACTGGGCACTGAAGCTTTCTTT. Residues: CSVDGQRTLGTEAFF.

The chain carries TRBV19 and TRBJ2-5, with TRBD1 matching 7 bases. V lost 4 bases, J lost 5 bases, and 10 bases stayed unmatched. Germline CDR1 LNHDA, CDR2 SQIVND (reference sequence). The CDR3 covers 15 residues. The CDR3 here is CASSNIQGSGETQYF. The CDR3 region has the DNA TGTGCCAGTAGTAACATACAGGGGTCAGGGGAGACCCAGTACTTC.

The chain couples TRBV24-1 to TRBJ2-2; no reliable D call. V was cut by 1 base and J by 8 bases, with 10 bases left in between. The CDR3 is 14 residues long. Germline CDR1 and CDR2: KGHDR and SFDVKD. DNA of the CDR3: TGTGCCACCAGTGATTTCCCGTTGTTGGGGGAGCTGTTTTTT. Translating gives CATSDFPLLGELFF.

V usage is TRBV4-2 and J usage is TRBJ2-2; 8 bases align to TRBD1. Trimming took 1 base from V and 7 from J; bases not matched to a gene: 14. Per germline, CDR1 LGHNA and CDR2 YNFKEQ. The length of the CDR3 is 18 residues. The CDR3 nucleotides are TGTGCCAGCAGCCAAGCGCATTGGGACAGGAGGTTCGGCGGGGAGCTGTTTTTT. Its translation: CASSQAHWDRRFGGELFF.

The J gene is TRBJ1-6, the V gene TRBV28; TRBD1 aligns across 7 bases. Trimming took 5 bases from V and 6 from J; bases not matched to a gene: 7. CDR1 and CDR2 (germline): MDHEN, SYDVKM. CDR3 size: 15 residues. CDR3 protein: CASSLQDRFNSPLHF. The CDR3 DNA follows: TGTGCCAGCAGTCTGCAGGACAGGTTTAATTCACCCCTCCACTTT.

This clone has a handful of counts. The chain uses TRBV4-1 and TRBJ2-4; 8 bases are shared with TRBD1. From germline, CDR1 is MGHRA and CDR2 YSYEKL. CDR3 size: 15 residues. V lost 1 base to trimming and J lost 5 bases; unmatched junction nucleotides: 4. The CDR3 here is CASSQVPGQENIQYF. The CDR3 DNA reads as TGCGCCAGCAGCCAAGTTCCGGGACAGGAAAACATTCAGTACTTC.

The gene calls are TRBV6-5 and TRBJ1-1; 10 positions match TRBD1. V gave up 0 bases and J gave up 6 bases; unmatched junction bases: 4. Germline V lookup: CDR1 MNHEY, CDR2 SVGAGI. This CDR3 spans 15 amino acids. The CDR3 DNA reads TGTGCCAGCAGTTACTCGAAGGGACAGGGGCCTGAAGCTTTCTTT. It encodes CASSYSKGQGPEAFF.

The chain couples TRBV4-3 to TRBJ2-7; 11 nucleotides agree with TRBD2. The germline CDR1 and CDR2 sequences are LGHNA and YSLEER. Trimming took 3 bases from V and 7 from J; bases not matched to a gene: 8. The CDR3 is 15 amino acids. This CDR3 is CASSHGTSGTREQYF. Written as DNA, the CDR3 is TGCGCCAGCAGCCACGGGACTAGCGGCACGCGAGAGCAGTACTTC.

The gene calls are TRBV7-7 and TRBJ2-5, with 12 bases matching TRBD2. Germline-derived CDR1 and CDR2 are SSHAT and FNYEAQ (reference sequence). The CDR3 totals 16 residues. With V trimmed by 2 bases and J by 5 bases, 6 bases remained unmatched. DNA of the CDR3: TGTGCCAGCAGCTTATCTTGGCTAGCGGGGGGGGAGACCCAGTACTTC. Translated: CASSLSWLAGGETQYF.

The chain is built from TRBV6-4 and TRBJ1-5; TRBD1 agrees at 8 bases. The CDR3 runs 13 residues. Unmatched junction bases numbered 12, after V lost 4 bases and J lost 16 bases. In germline, CDR1 is MRHNA, CDR2 SNTAGT. CDR3 sequence (DNA): TGTGCCAGCAGTGGACAGGGGCAGGGGGGTTTACATTTT. This translates into CASSGQGQGGLHF.

The chain uses TRBV12-3 or TRBV12-4 and TRBJ1-1; TRBD1 might be the D (5 bases). This CDR3 spans 12 amino acids. Trimming shortened V by 3 bases and J by 10 bases, and 12 bases separated the two germline ends. Here the CDR3 reads CASSFGQGAAFF. The CDR3 DNA reads as TGTGCCAGCAGTTTCGGGCAGGGTGCAGCTTTCTTT.

V gene TRBV6-1 combines with J gene TRBJ2-7, with a possible D match to TRBD1 (6 bases). Germline CDR1 reads MNHNS; CDR2 reads SASEGT. Trimming took 1 base from V and 5 from J, leaving 18 bases between them. The CDR3 has 16 amino acids. CDR3 in amino acids: CASSEGAGQPLDEQYF. CDR3 DNA sequence: TGTGCCAGCAGTGAAGGAGCCGGACAGCCCTTAGACGAGCAGTACTTC.

CDR3 sequence: CASSQVVGTGDLYEQYF. The DNA for the CDR3 is TGCGCCAGCAGCCAAGTGGTCGGGACAGGCGACCTCTACGAGCAGTACTTC. This chain uses TRBV4-3 with TRBJ2-7; 8 positions match TRBD1. The CDR3 extends over 17 amino acids. CDR1 and CDR2 (germline): LGHNA, YSLEER. With 1 base clipped from V and 3 bases from J, the junction kept 11 bases outside the gene matches.